This TCR beta chain was sequenced in a study of shared clonotypes between healthy human individuals. The repertoire was sequenced with immunoSEQ multiplex PCR; TCRdb's copy has only in-frame clones and lacks some. Here the sample spans approximately 980,000 clones, around three quarters being singletons. V was cut by 6 bases and J by 6 bases, with 18 bases left in between. This CDR3 is 14 amino acids long. CDR1 and CDR2 (germline): LNHDA, SQIVND (reference sequence). This clonotype originated in a man younger than 30 in good health. The V call is TRBV19, the J call TRBJ2-7; D may be TRBD1 or TRBD2 (6 bases each). Sequencing was done on a sample of memory CD4+ T cells sorted from blood. Subset here: CD45RA-negative fraction. CDR3 residues: CASSTGAGAGEQYF. Here the CDR3 DNA reads TGTGCCAGTAGCACGGGGGCAGGGGCTGGCGAGCAGTACTTC. The entire variable domain, with the rest obtained from reference TRBV19 and TRBJ2-7, is as follows: DGGITQSPKYLFRKEGQNVTLSCEQNLNHDAMYWYRQDPGQGLRLIYYSQIVNDFQKGDIAEGYSVSREKKESFPLTVTSAQKNPTAFYLCASSTGAGAGEQYFGPGTRLTVT.